This TCR beta chain was recovered during a study of blood T cell repertoires in COVID-19. This clone showed up just once. The germline CDR1 and CDR2 sequences are MNHEY and SMNVEV (reference sequence). The CDR3 consists of 13 residues. Recruitment covered 20 to 25 US areas and drew participants whose ages spanned about 18 to 90 years. Categorization into cohorts depended on clinical history that participants reported. Two negative PCRs, clearance, or symptom resolution had been documented for recovered Cohort 3 donors. Authors' methods: Reference gene primer amplification yielded estimated nucleated cell counts. The protocol was immunoSEQ multiplex PCR, while the TCRdb copy is restricted to in-frame clones and leaves out a portion. V, J and clone size derive from that table, while D and trimming were established from the DNA sequence. This sample carries about 340,000 clones, roughly 90% of them seen once, and the ten largest clones take around 20%.

Sequencing used PBMCs or T cells enriched from blood (not recorded which). The genes are TRBV27 and TRBJ2-3; the match to TRBD2 covers 9 bases. The TCR comes from a woman in her 30s who had recovered from COVID-19. CDR3 nucleotides: TGTGCAGGGAGCGGGGGGCTCACAGATACGCAGTATTTT. Its translation is CAGSGGLTDTQYF.